This T cell receptor beta chain was sequenced for a study of T cell repertoires in cytomegalovirus infection. At the level of the study: Through public TCR beta signatures, both CMV infection and matching HLA type were indicated. Study outcomes and limitations: HLA-C-restricted CMV clonotypes gave the most frequent clonotype in two of eight donors.

The CDR3 length is 14 residues. CDR1 and CDR2 (germline): LGHNT, FRNRAP. Trimming stripped 5 bases from V and 7 bases from J, with 15 bases between. This clonotype was observed a few times. Antigen unknown. In TCRdb, the reads were re-called with MiXCR into one record per CDR3 protein. The sample holds more than 45,000 distinct CDR3 sequences, roughly 20% seen once. J is TRBJ2-4 and V is TRBV12-5; D possibly corresponds to TRBD1 (7 bases). The source of this sequence is a human donor in good health (CMV status not recorded). Some clones in this sample may be carry-over from other donors' samples. Sequencing used CD8+ T cells from cultured PBMCs, obtained from culture after CMV antigen stimulation. In DNA form, the CDR3 reads TGTGCTAGTGGTGGCGGAGGGGGCAGGAACATTCAGTACTTC. This translates into CASGGGGGRNIQYF. The variable domain in full, completed from reference TRBV12-5 and TRBJ2-4, reads DARVTQTPRHKVTEMGQEVTMRCQPILGHNTVFWYRQTMMQGLELLAYFRNRAPLDDSGMPKDRFSAEMPDATLATLKIQPSEPRDSAVYFCASGGGGGRNIQYFGAGTRLSVL.